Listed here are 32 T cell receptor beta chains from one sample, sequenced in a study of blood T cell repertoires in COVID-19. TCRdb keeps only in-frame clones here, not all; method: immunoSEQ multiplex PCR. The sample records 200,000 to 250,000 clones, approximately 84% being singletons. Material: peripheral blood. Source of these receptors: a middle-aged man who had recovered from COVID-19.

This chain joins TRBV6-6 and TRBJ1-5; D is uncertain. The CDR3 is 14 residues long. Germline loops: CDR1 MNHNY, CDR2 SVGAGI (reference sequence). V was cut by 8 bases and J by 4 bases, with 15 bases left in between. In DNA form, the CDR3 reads TGTGCCAGCCGCGTCGGACTGCTTAATCAGCCCCAGCATTTT. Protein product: CASRVGLLNQPQHF.

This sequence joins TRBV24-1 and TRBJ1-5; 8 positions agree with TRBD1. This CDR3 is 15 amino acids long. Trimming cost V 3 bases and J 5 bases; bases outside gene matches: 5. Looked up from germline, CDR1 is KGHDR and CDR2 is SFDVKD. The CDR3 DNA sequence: TGTGCCACCAGTGATCCCGGACAGGGTGATCAGCCCCAGCATTTT. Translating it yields CATSDPGQGDQPQHF.

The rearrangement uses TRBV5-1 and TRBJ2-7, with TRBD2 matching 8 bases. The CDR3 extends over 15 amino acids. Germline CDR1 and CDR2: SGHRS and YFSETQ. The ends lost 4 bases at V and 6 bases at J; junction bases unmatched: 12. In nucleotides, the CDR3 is TGCGCCAGCAGCCCGACTAGCGCCCGGGGGCTCGAGCAGTACTTC. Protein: CASSPTSARGLEQYF. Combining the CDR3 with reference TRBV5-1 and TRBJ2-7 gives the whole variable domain KAGVTQTPRYLIKTRGQQVTLSCSPISGHRSVSWYQQTPGQGLQFLFEYFSETQRNKGNFPGRFSGRQFSNSRSEMNVSTLELGDSALYLCASSPTSARGLEQYFGPGTRLTVT.

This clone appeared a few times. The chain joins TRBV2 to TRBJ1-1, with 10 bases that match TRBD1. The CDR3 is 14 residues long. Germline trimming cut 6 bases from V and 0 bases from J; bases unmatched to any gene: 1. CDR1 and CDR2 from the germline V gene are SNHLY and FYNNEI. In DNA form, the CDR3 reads TGTGCCAGCAGCGGACAGGGGGTGAACACTGAAGCTTTCTTT. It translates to CASSGQGVNTEAFF.

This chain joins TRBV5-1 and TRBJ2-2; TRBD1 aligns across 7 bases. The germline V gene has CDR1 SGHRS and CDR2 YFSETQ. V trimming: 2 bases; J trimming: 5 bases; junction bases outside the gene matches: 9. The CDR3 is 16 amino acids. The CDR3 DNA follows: TGCGCCAGCAGCTTAACAGGGGAACGGTCTACCGGGGAGCTGTTTTTT. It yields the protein CASSLTGERSTGELFF. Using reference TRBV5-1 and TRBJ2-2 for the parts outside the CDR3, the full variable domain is KAGVTQTPRYLIKTRGQQVTLSCSPISGHRSVSWYQQTPGQGLQFLFEYFSETQRNKGNFPGRFSGRQFSNSRSEMNVSTLELGDSALYLCASSLTGERSTGELFFGEGSRLTVL.

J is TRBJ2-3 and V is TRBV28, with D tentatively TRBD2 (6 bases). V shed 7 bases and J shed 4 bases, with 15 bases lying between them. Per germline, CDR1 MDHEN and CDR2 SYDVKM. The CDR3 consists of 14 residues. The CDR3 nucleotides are TGTGCCAGCACCACTCGGGGAGGAGCAGATACGCAGTATTTT. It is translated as CASTTRGGADTQYF.

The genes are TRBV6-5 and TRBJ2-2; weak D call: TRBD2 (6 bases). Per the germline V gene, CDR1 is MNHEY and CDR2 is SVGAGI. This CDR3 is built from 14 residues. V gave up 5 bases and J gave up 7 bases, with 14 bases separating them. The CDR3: CASSTGLRGGELFF. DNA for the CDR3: TGTGCCAGCAGTACCGGACTGCGGGGCGGGGAGCTGTTTTTT.

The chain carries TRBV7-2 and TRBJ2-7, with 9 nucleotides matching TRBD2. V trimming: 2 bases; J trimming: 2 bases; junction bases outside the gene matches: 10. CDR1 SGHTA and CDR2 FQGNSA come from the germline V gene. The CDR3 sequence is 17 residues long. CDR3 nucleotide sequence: TGTGCCAGCAGCTTATTCGGGCGACTAGCGGAGACCTACGAGCAGTACTTC. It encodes CASSLFGRLAETYEQYF.

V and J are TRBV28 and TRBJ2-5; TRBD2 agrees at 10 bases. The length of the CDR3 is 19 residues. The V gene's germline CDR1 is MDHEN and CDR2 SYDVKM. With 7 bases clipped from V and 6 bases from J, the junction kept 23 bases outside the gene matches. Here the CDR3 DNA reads TGTGCCAGCACCCTCGACCTGGGAGCGGGAGGGGAGGGGCGGCAGACCCAGTACTTC. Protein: CASTLDLGAGGEGRQTQYF.

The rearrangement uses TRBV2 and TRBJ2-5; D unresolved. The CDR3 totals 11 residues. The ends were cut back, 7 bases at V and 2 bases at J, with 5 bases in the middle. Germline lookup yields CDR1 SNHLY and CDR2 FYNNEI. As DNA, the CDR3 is TGTGCCAGCACAGTACAAGAGACCCAGTACTTC. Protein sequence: CASTVQETQYF.

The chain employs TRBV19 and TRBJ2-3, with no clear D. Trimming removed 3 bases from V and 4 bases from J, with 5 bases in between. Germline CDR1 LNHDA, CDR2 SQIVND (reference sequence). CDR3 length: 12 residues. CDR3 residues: CASSMRADTQYF. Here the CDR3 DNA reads TGTGCCAGTAGTATGAGAGCAGATACGCAGTATTTT.

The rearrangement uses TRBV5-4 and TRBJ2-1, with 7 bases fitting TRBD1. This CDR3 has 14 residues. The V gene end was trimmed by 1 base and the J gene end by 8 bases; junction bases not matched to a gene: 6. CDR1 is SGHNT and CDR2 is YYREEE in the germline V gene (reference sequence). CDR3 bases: TGTGCCAGCAGCTTGAGACAGGGCGAATATGAGCAGTTCTTC. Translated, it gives CASSLRQGEYEQFF. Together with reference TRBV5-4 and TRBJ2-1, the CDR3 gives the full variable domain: ETGVTQSPTHLIKTRGQQVTLRCSSQSGHNTVSWYQQALGQGPQFIFQYYREEENGRGNFPPRFSGLQFPNYSSELNVNALELDDSALYLCASSLRQGEYEQFFGPGTRLTVL.

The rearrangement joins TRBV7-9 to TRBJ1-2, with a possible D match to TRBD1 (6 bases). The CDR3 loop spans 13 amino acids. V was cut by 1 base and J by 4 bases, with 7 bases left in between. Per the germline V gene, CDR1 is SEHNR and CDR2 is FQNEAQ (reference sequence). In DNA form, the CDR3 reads TGTGCCAGCAGCTTAGTACAGGGCTATGGCTACACCTTC. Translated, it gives CASSLVQGYGYTF.

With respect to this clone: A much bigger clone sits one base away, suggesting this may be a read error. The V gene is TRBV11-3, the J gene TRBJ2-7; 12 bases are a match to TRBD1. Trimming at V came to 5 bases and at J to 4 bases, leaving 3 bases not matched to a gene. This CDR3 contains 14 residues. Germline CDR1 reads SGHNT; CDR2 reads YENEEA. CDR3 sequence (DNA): TGTGCCAGCAGCCGGGGACAGGGGGCTTACGAGCAGTACTTC. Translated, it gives CASSRGQGAYEQYF.

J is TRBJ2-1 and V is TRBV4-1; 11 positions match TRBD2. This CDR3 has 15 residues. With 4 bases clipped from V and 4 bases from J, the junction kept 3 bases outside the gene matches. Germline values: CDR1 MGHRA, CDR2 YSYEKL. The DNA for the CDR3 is TGCGCCAGCAGCCCGGGACTAGCGGATTACAATGAGCAGTTCTTC. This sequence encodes CASSPGLADYNEQFF.

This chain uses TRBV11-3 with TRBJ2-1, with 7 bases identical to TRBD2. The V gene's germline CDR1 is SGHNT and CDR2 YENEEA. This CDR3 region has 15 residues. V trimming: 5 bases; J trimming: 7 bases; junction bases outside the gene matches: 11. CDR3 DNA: TGTGCCAGCAGCCCCCGAGGCGGGAGACCAAATGAGCAGTTCTTC. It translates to CASSPRGGRPNEQFF.

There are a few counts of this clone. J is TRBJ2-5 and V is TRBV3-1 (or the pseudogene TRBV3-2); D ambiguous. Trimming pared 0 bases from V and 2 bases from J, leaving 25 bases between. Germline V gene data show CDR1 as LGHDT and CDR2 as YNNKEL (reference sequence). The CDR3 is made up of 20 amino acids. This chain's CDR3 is CASSQDWSEYGWAGQETQYF. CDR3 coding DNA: TGTGCCAGCAGCCAAGATTGGTCCGAATATGGTTGGGCAGGACAAGAGACCCAGTACTTC.

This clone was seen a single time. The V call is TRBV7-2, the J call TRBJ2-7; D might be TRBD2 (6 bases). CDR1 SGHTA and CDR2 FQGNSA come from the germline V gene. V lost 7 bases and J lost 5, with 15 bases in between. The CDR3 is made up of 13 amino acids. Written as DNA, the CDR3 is TGTGCCAGCACCCCCTGGGCGGGGAACGAGCAGTACTTC. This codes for CASTPWAGNEQYF.

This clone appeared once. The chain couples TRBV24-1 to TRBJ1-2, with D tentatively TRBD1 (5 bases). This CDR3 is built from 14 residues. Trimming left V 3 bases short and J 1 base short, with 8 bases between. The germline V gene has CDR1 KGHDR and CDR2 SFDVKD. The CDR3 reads CATSDRQSNYGYTF. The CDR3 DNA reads TGTGCCACCAGTGATCGACAGAGTAACTATGGCTACACCTTC.

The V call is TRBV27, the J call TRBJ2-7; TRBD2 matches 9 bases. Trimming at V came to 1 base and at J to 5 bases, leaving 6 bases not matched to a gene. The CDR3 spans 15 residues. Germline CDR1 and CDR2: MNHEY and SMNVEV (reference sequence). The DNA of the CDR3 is TGTGCCAGCAGTTTATATAGCGGGAGAGACAACGAGCAGTACTTC. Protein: CASSLYSGRDNEQYF.

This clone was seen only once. The CDR3 loop reads CASIGSGSFYEQYF. DNA of the CDR3: TGTGCCAGCATAGGAAGCGGGAGTTTCTACGAGCAGTACTTC. The chain recombines TRBV28 with TRBJ2-7; 8 bases match TRBD2. V gave up 7 bases and J gave up 3 bases; unmatched junction bases: 8. Per the germline V gene, CDR1 is MDHEN and CDR2 is SYDVKM. The CDR3 is 14 residues long.

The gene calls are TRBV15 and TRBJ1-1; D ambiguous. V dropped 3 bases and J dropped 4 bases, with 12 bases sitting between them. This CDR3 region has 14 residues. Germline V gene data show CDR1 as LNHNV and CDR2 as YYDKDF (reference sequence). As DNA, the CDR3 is TGTGCCACCAGCAGCAGTACTGCGGGCACTGAAGCTTTCTTT. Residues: CATSSSTAGTEAFF. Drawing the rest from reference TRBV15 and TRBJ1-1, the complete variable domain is DAMVIQNPRYQVTQFGKPVTLSCSQTLNHNVMYWYQQKSSQAPKLLFHYYDKDFNNEADTPDNFQSRRPNTSFCFLDIRSPGLGDTAMYLCATSSSTAGTEAFFGQGTRLTVV.

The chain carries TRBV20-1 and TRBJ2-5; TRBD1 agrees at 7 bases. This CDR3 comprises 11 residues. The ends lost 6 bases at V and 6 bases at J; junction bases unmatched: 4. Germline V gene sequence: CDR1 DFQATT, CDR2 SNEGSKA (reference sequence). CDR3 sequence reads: CSAYRGKTQYF. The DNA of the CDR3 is TGCAGTGCCTACAGGGGCAAGACCCAGTACTTC.

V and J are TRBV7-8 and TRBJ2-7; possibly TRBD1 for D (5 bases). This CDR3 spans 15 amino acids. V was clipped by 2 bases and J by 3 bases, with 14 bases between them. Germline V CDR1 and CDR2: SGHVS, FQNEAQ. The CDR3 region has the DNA TGTGCCAGCAGCTTAAACACCAGGGAACGCTACGAGCAGTACTTC. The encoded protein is CASSLNTRERYEQYF.

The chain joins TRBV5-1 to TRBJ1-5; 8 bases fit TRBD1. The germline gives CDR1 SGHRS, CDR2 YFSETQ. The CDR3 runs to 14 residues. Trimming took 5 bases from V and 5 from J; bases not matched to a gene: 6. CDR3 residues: CASSRTGSDQPQHF. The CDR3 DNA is TGCGCCAGCAGTAGGACAGGGTCTGATCAGCCCCAGCATTTT.

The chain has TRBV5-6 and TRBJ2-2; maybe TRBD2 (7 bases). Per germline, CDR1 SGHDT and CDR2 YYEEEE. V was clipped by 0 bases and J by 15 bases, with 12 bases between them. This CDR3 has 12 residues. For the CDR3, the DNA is TGTGCCAGCAGCTTGGCTGGGGGGGCGGTGTTTTTT. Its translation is CASSLAGGAVFF.

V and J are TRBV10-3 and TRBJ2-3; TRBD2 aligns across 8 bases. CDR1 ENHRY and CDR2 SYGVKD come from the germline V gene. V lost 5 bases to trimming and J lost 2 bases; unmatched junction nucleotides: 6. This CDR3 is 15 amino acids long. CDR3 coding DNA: TGTGCCATCAGTTCTATAGCGGGACCCACAGATACGCAGTATTTT. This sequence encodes CAISSIAGPTDTQYF.

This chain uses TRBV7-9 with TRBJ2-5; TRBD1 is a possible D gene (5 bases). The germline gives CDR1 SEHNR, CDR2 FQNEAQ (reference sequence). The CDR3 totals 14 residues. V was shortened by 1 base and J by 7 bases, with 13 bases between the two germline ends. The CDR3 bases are TGTGCCAGCAGCTTAGTAGGGGCTAAAGGGACCCAGTACTTC. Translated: CASSLVGAKGTQYF.

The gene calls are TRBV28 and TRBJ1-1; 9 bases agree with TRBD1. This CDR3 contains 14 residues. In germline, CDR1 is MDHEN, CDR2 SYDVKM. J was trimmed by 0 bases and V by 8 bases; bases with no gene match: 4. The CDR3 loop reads CASRGQGMNTEAFF. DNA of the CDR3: TGTGCCAGCCGAGGACAGGGGATGAACACTGAAGCTTTCTTT.

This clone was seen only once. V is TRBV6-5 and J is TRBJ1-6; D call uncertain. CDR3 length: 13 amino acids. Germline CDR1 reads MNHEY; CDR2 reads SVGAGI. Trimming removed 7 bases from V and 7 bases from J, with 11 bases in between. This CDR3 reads CASILHGNSPLHF. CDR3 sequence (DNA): TGTGCCAGCATACTCCACGGGAATTCACCCCTCCACTTT.

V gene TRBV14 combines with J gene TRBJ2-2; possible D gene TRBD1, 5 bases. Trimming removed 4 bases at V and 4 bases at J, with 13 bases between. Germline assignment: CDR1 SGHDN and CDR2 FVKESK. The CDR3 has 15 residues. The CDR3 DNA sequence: TGTGCCAGCAGCCGGGCGGCAGGGATCACCGGGGAGCTGTTTTTT. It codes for CASSRAAGITGELFF.

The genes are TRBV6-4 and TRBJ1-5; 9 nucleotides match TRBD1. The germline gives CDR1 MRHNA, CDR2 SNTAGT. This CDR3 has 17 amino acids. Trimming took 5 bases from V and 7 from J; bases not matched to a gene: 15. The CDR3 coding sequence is TGTGCCAGCAGTTCTTGCGATCCGGACAGGGGACAGCAGCCCCAGCATTTT. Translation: CASSSCDPDRGQQPQHF.